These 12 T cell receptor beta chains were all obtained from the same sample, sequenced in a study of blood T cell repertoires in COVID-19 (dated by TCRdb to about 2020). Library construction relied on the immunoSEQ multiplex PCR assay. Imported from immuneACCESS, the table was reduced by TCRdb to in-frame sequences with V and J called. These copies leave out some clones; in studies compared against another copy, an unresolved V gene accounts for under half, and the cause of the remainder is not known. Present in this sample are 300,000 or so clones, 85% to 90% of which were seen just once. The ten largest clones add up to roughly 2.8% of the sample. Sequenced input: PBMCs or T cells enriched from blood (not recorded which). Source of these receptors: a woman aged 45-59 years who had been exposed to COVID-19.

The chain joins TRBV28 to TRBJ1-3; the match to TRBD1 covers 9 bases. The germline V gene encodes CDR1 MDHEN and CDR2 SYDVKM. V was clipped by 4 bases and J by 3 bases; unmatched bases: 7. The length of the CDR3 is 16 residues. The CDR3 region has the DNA TGTGCCAGCAGTTCCCGCCGGGACAGGGATGGAAACACCATATATTTT. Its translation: CASSSRRDRDGNTIYF.

CDR3 DNA: TGTGCCAGCTCACCACCGTCTGGAGATGAGCAGTTCTTC. Protein: CASSPPSGDEQFF. The chain uses TRBV18 and TRBJ2-1; D remains unclear. The V end was cut by 0 bases, the J end by 8 bases, with 8 bases between. Germline V gene data show CDR1 as KGHSH and CDR2 as LQKENI. This CDR3 has 13 residues. Combining the CDR3 with reference TRBV18 and TRBJ2-1 gives the whole variable domain NAGVMQNPRHLVRRRGQEARLRCSPMKGHSHVYWYRQLPEEGLKFMVYLQKENIIDESGMPKERFSAEFPKEGPSILRIQQVVRGDSAAYFCASSPPSGDEQFFGPGTRLTVL.

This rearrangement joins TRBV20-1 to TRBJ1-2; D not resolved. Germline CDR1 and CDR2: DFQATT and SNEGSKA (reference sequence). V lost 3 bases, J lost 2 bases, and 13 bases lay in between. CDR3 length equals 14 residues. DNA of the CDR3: TGCAGTGCTAGTACGATCCAGGCAAACTATGGCTACACCTTC. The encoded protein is CSASTIQANYGYTF.

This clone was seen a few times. As DNA, the CDR3 is TGTGCCAGTAGTATCAACGCCGGACAGGGACGCTATGGCTACACCTTC. Encoded protein: CASSINAGQGRYGYTF. V gene TRBV19 combines with J gene TRBJ1-2; TRBD1 agrees at 8 bases. V was pared by 3 bases and J by 4 bases, with 10 bases of the junction left unmatched. The CDR3 is 16 residues long. Germline V gene data show CDR1 as LNHDA and CDR2 as SQIVND (reference sequence).

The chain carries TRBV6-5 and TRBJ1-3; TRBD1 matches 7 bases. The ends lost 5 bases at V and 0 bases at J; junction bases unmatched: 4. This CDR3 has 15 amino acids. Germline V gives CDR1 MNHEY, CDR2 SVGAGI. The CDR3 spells CASSPDRSSGNTIYF. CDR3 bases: TGTGCCAGCAGTCCGGACAGGAGCTCTGGAAACACCATATATTTT.

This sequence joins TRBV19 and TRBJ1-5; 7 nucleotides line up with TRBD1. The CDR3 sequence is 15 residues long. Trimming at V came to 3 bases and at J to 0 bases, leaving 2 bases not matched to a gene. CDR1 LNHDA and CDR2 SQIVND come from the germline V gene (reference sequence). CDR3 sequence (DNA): TGTGCCAGTAGTATTCACAGGGGTAGCAATCAGCCCCAGCATTTT. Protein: CASSIHRGSNQPQHF.

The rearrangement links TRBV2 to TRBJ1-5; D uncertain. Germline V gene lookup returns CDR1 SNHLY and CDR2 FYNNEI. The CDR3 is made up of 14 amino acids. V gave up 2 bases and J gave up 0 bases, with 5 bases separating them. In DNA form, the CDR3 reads TGTGCCAGCAGTGAAACCAGTAGCAATCAGCCCCAGCATTTT. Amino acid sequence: CASSETSSNQPQHF. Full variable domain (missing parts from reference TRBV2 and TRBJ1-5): EPEVTQTPSHQVTQMGQEVILRCVPISNHLYFYWYRQILGQKVEFLVSFYNNEISEKSEIFDDQFSVERPDGSNFTLKIRSTKLEDSAMYFCASSETSSNQPQHFGDGTRLSIL.

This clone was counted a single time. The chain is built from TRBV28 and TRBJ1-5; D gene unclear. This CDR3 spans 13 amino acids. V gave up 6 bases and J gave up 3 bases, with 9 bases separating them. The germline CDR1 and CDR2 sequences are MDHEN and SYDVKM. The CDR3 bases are TGTGCCAGCAGGCCCGGTAACAATCAGCCCCAGCATTTT. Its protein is CASRPGNNQPQHF.

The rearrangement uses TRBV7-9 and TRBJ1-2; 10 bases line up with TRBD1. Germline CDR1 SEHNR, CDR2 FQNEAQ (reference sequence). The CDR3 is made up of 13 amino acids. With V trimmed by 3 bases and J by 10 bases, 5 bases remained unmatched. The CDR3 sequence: CASSFGTGASYTF. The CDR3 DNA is TGTGCCAGCAGCTTCGGGACAGGGGCTTCCTACACCTTC.

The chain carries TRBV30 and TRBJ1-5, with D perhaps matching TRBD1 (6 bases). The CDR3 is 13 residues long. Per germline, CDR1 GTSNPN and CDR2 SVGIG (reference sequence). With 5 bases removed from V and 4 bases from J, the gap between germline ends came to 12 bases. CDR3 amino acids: CAWSGQPNQPQHF. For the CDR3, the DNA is TGTGCCTGGTCCGGACAGCCGAATCAGCCCCAGCATTTT. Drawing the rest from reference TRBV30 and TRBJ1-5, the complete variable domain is SQTIHQWPATLVQPVGSPLSLECTVEGTSNPNLYWYRQAAGRGLQLLFYSVGIGQISSEVPQNLSASRPQDRQFILSSKKLLLSDSGFYLCAWSGQPNQPQHFGDGTRLSIL.

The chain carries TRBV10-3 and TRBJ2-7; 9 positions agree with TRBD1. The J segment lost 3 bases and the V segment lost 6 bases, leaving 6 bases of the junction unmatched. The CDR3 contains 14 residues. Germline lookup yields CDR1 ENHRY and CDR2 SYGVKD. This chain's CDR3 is CAIRGTGSLYEQYF. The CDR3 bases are TGTGCCATCAGGGGGACAGGGAGCCTCTACGAGCAGTACTTC.

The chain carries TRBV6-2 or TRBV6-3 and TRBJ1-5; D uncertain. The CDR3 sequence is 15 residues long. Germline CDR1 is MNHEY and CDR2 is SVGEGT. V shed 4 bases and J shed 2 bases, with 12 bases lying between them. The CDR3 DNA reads TGTGCCAGCAGTTCGCGGGGTGCGGGCAATCAGCCCCAGCATTTT. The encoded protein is CASSSRGAGNQPQHF.